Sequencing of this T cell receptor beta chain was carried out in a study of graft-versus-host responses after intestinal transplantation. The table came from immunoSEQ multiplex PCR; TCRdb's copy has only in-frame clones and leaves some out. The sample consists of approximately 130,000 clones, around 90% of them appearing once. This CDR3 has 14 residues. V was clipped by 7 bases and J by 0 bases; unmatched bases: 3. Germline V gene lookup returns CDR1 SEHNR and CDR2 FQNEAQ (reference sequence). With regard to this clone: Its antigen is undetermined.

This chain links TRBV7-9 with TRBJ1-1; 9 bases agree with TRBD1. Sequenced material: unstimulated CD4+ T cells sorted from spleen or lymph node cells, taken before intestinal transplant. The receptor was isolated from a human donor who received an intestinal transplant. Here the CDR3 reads CASIRQGVNTEAFF. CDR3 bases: TGTGCCAGCATACGACAGGGGGTGAACACTGAAGCTTTCTTT.